These 16 T cell receptor beta chains originate from one sample sequenced in a study of cytomegalovirus exposure and HLA in healthy donors. In the PCR, 60 Vbeta and 13 Jbeta primers were used. Assay: immunoSEQ multiplex PCR; the TCRdb copy retains only in-frame clones and omits some. The table has some 190,000 clones, about 9.4% seen once; the top ten hold over 1%. The specimen sequenced was PBMCs. These receptor sequences come from a woman between 25 and 40 years old in good health and CMV-seropositive.

The rearrangement links TRBV5-1 to TRBJ1-2, with no clear D. Looked up from germline, CDR1 is SGHRS and CDR2 is YFSETQ. Trimming removed 0 bases at V and 8 bases at J, with 11 bases between. The CDR3 totals 13 residues. For the CDR3, the DNA is TGCGCCAGCAGCTTGGGAGCACGGCGGGGCTACACCTTC. Encoded protein: CASSLGARRGYTF.

The chain uses TRBV11-2 and TRBJ1-5; D is unresolved. The CDR3 runs to 15 residues. Per germline, CDR1 SGHAT and CDR2 FQNNGV. Trimming pared 1 base from V and 2 bases from J, leaving 9 bases between. CDR3 amino acids: CASSLAYGGNQPQHF. The CDR3 region has the DNA TGTGCCAGCAGCTTAGCCTACGGTGGCAATCAGCCCCAGCATTTT. Supplemented by reference TRBV11-2 and TRBJ1-5, the full variable domain reads EAGVAQSPRYKIIEKRQSVAFWCNPISGHATLYWYQQILGQGPKLLIQFQNNGVVDDSQLPKDRFSAERLKGVDSTLKIQPAKLEDSAVYLCASSLAYGGNQPQHFGDGTRLSIL.

This clone has more than one count but fewer than ten. The CDR3 DNA reads TGTGCCAGTAGTATGATCCGGGGAGAAGGGACTAATGAAAAACTGTTTTTT. It specifies CASSMIRGEGTNEKLFF. The V and J genes are TRBV19 and TRBJ1-4; D gene ambiguous. Per germline, CDR1 LNHDA and CDR2 SQIVND (reference sequence). The CDR3 is made up of 17 amino acids. With 3 bases removed from V and 2 bases from J, the gap between germline ends came to 16 bases.

In its sample, this clone was seen a few times. The chain is built from TRBV14 and TRBJ1-1; no clear D gene. Trimming left V 3 bases short and J 4 bases short, with 12 bases between. CDR1 is SGHDN, CDR2 FVKESK, per germline. CDR3 size: 14 residues. This CDR3 is CASSQGRWVTEAFF. CDR3 coding DNA: TGTGCCAGCAGCCAGGGGAGGTGGGTCACTGAAGCTTTCTTT.

V and J are TRBV28 and TRBJ1-2, with 8 bases fitting TRBD1. CDR1 and CDR2 (germline): MDHEN, SYDVKM. After removal of 3 bases from V and 4 bases from J, the junction contained 4 bases not matched to a gene. This CDR3 region has 14 residues. The CDR3 is CASSLSGGGYGYTF. The CDR3 DNA is TGTGCCAGCAGTTTGTCAGGGGGCGGCTATGGCTACACCTTC.

The table lists this clone with a few counts. The chain joins TRBV5-1 to TRBJ1-3, with 7 bases aligning to TRBD1. With V trimmed by 4 bases and J by 0 bases, 4 bases remained unmatched. CDR3 length equals 15 residues. The germline gives CDR1 SGHRS, CDR2 YFSETQ. CDR3 nucleotides: TGCGCCAGCAGCCTTTCAGGGGGCTCTGGAAACACCATATATTTT. This encodes CASSLSGGSGNTIYF.

This clone occurred a few times. V is TRBV27 and J is TRBJ2-1, with 7 bases fitting TRBD1. Germline V gene data show CDR1 as MNHEY and CDR2 as SMNVEV (reference sequence). The CDR3 spans 16 residues. The V and J ends lost 6 bases and 2 bases, in that order; junction bases with no gene match: 10. In DNA, the CDR3 is TGTGCCAGCAGACTATCTAAGGGGGCCGCCTACAATGAGCAGTTCTTC. Amino acids: CASRLSKGAAYNEQFF.

In this sample, this clone turned up a few times. The chain couples TRBV19 to TRBJ2-1, with TRBD2 identical over 8 bases. CDR1 is LNHDA, CDR2 SQIVND, per germline (reference sequence). This CDR3 is 16 amino acids long. The junction had 7 bases not matched to a gene; V was cut back by 2 bases and J by 4 bases. CDR3 DNA sequence: TGTGCCAGTAGTATAATGGCGGGAGGACCTTACAATGAGCAGTTCTTC. Its translation is CASSIMAGGPYNEQFF.

This clone was observed a handful of times. The chain recombines TRBV5-5 with TRBJ1-1; maybe TRBD1 (6 bases). Trimming stripped 4 bases from V and 0 bases from J, with 19 bases between. This CDR3 has 17 residues. The germline CDR1 and CDR2 sequences are SGHKS and YYEKEE (reference sequence). CDR3 bases: TGTGCCAGCAGCGCAGAAACAGGGATCGGCTTGAACACTGAAGCTTTCTTT. It is translated as CASSAETGIGLNTEAFF. The full variable domain, completed using reference TRBV5-5 and TRBJ1-1, is DAGVTQSPTHLIKTRGQQVTLRCSPISGHKSVSWYQQVLGQGPQFIFQYYEKEERGRGNFPDRFSARQFPNYSSELNVNALLLGDSALYLCASSAETGIGLNTEAFFGQGTRLTVV.

Comment on this clone: The germline gene is not matched at one end of the junction; a read error may be the cause. The rearrangement uses TRBV19 and TRBJ2-3; possible D gene TRBD2, 5 bases. The CDR3 spans 14 residues. Germline CDR1 is LNHDA and CDR2 is SQIVND (reference sequence). CDR3 region: CASSIGTFTDKQYF. In DNA, the CDR3 is TGTGCCAGTAGTATAGGGACTTTTACAGATAAGCAGTATTTT. Variable domain in full (rest from reference TRBV19 and TRBJ2-3): DGGITQSPKYLFRKEGQNVTLSCEQNLNHDAMYWYRQDPGQGLRLIYYSQIVNDFQKGDIAEGYSVSREKKESFPLTVTSAQKNPTAFYLCASSIGTFTDKQYFGPGTRLTVL.

This clone was detected a few times. The rearrangement joins TRBV4-1 to TRBJ2-7; maybe TRBD1 (6 bases). V dropped 3 bases and J dropped 1 base, with 13 bases sitting between them. Germline CDR1 MGHRA, CDR2 YSYEKL. The CDR3 runs 15 residues. CDR3 coding DNA: TGCGCCAGCAGCCAGGGCCAGGACAGTTCCTACGAGCAGTACTTC. Translated: CASSQGQDSSYEQYF.

The CDR3 is CASSVGTASHQPQHF. The CDR3, as DNA: TGCGCCAGCAGCGTAGGGACAGCATCCCATCAGCCCCAGCATTTT. This sequence joins TRBV4-1 and TRBJ1-5; 7 bases are shared with TRBD1. J was trimmed by 5 bases and V by 5 bases; bases with no gene match: 9. The CDR3 sequence is 15 residues long. Germline V gives CDR1 MGHRA, CDR2 YSYEKL.

V gene TRBV29-1 combines with J gene TRBJ1-2; D is undetermined. The ends were cut back, 7 bases at V and 3 bases at J, with 18 bases in the middle. The CDR3 sequence is 14 residues long. Germline CDR1 and CDR2: SQVTM and ANQGSEA. The CDR3 loop is CSARLRGPHYGYTF. In DNA form, the CDR3 reads TGCAGCGCCCGATTACGCGGGCCCCACTATGGCTACACCTTC.

This clone appeared a few times. The CDR3 sequence is CAISHHSSYEQYF. The CDR3 DNA is TGTGCCATCAGTCATCACAGTTCCTACGAGCAGTACTTC. The genes are TRBV10-3 and TRBJ2-7; the D is unclear. With 5 bases removed from V and 1 base from J, the gap between germline ends came to 9 bases. This CDR3 is 13 amino acids long. CDR1 and CDR2 from the germline V gene are ENHRY and SYGVKD.

This clone was counted only a few times. The rearrangement joins TRBV27 to TRBJ2-1, with 7 bases aligning to TRBD2. The length of the CDR3 is 15 residues. From germline, CDR1 is MNHEY and CDR2 SMNVEV (reference sequence). The trim removed 0 bases at V and 3 bases at J, leaving 2 bases unmatched. The CDR3 here is CASSLSGTNYNEQFF. CDR3 DNA: TGTGCCAGCAGTTTATCCGGGACTAACTACAATGAGCAGTTCTTC.

This clone was seen a few times. This chain links TRBV5-6 with TRBJ1-2, with 9 bases aligning to TRBD1. Per the germline V gene, CDR1 is SGHDT and CDR2 is YYEEEE. J lost 1 base, V lost 5 bases, and 9 bases had no gene match. The CDR3 runs 16 residues. CDR3 coding DNA: TGTGCCAGCAGAACAGGGGGCGAGTACCGTAACTATGGCTACACCTTC. It specifies CASRTGGEYRNYGYTF.